This passage covers 29 T cell receptor beta chains from one sample sequenced in a study of blood T cell repertoires in COVID-19. The data were produced by immunoSEQ multiplex PCR, yet TCRdb's version contains in-frame clones alone and is incomplete. The sample has under 500,000 clones; roughly 85% are singletons. Specimen: PBMCs or T cells enriched from blood (not recorded which). Receptor source: a woman aged 18-29 years with acute COVID-19.

Written as DNA, the CDR3 is TGTGCCAGCAGCGCTACAGGGGGTAGCAATCAGCCCCAGCATTTT. This translates into CASSATGGSNQPQHF. The gene calls are TRBV14 and TRBJ1-5; 8 positions agree with TRBD1. V shed 5 bases and J 0 bases; nucleotides not matched to a gene: 3. The CDR3 is 15 residues long. CDR1 and CDR2 (germline): SGHDN, FVKESK.

The V gene is TRBV25-1, the J gene TRBJ1-1; D remains unclear. Per germline, CDR1 MGHDK and CDR2 SYGVNS. V lost 2 bases and J lost 7, with 5 bases in between. The CDR3 runs to 11 residues. CDR3 DNA sequence: TGTGCCAGCAGTGAAGGGCTTGAAGCTTTCTTT. This encodes CASSEGLEAFF. The full variable domain, completed using reference TRBV25-1 and TRBJ1-1, is EADIYQTPRYLVIGTGKKITLECSQTMGHDKMYWYQQDPGMELHLIHYSYGVNSTEKGDLSSESTVSRIRTEHFPLTLESARPSHTSQYLCASSEGLEAFFGQGTRLTVV.

This clone has a single count. This chain joins TRBV10-3 and TRBJ2-3; a weak D match, TRBD1 (6 bases). Germline CDR1 and CDR2: ENHRY and SYGVKD. CDR3 size: 14 residues. The V gene lost 8 bases and the J gene lost 0 bases, with 12 bases spanning the gap. CDR3 residues: CAISGGPSTDTQYF. The DNA for the CDR3 is TGTGCCATCTCTGGGGGCCCTAGCACAGATACGCAGTATTTT.

The chain is built from TRBV27 and TRBJ2-7, with 9 bases fitting TRBD2. J gave up 3 bases and V 8 bases, and 11 bases lay outside the gene matches. The CDR3 loop spans 15 amino acids. Per the germline V gene, CDR1 is MNHEY and CDR2 is SMNVEV (reference sequence). CDR3 sequence: CASLSRLADNYEQYF. CDR3 in DNA: TGTGCCAGCCTCTCGCGACTAGCGGACAACTACGAGCAGTACTTC.

The chain combines TRBV10-2 with TRBJ2-7; perhaps TRBD1 as D (6 bases). V lost 6 bases to trimming and J lost 0 bases, with 15 bases between them. Germline CDR1 and CDR2: WSHSY and SAAADI. The CDR3 length is 15 residues. CDR3 nucleotide sequence: TGCGCCAGCAGCAAGGGCAGGGGCCGCTCCTACGAGCAGTACTTC. Residues: CASSKGRGRSYEQYF.

This clone was seen just once. This chain connects TRBV21-1 to TRBJ1-2. TRBV21-1 is termed a pseudogene. The CDR3 is made up of 12 amino acids. DNA of the CDR3: TGTGCCAGCAGCAAATTCCCGAGGAGGGACACCTTC. Amino acids: CASSKFPRRDTF.

The gene calls are TRBV30 and TRBJ1-6, with TRBD1 matching 9 bases. Trimming removed 7 bases from V and 10 bases from J; junction bases left unmatched: 11. The CDR3 runs 14 residues. CDR1 is GTSNPN, CDR2 SVGIG, per germline (reference sequence). CDR3 region: CAFARDREISPLHF. CDR3 nucleotide sequence: TGTGCCTTTGCCCGGGACAGGGAAATATCACCCCTCCACTTT.

The genes are TRBV4-1 and TRBJ2-3; tentatively, D is TRBD2 (6 bases). This CDR3 contains 15 residues. V was shortened by 2 bases and J by 5 bases, with 14 bases between the two germline ends. In germline, CDR1 is MGHRA, CDR2 YSYEKL. The CDR3 region is CASSQWGAGRDTQYF. The CDR3, as DNA: TGCGCCAGCAGCCAATGGGGAGCGGGTAGAGATACGCAGTATTTT.

The chain recombines TRBV5-1 with TRBJ2-1, with TRBD2 matching 9 bases. The CDR3 is made up of 15 amino acids. CDR1 is SGHRS and CDR2 is YFSETQ in the germline V gene. V gave up 3 bases and J gave up 5 bases; unmatched junction bases: 6. DNA of the CDR3: TGCGCCAGCAGCTGGTTGGTAGCGGGGGACAATGAGCAGTTCTTC. It codes for CASSWLVAGDNEQFF.

The rearrangement links TRBV9 to TRBJ1-4; a weak D match, TRBD1 (6 bases). CDR3 length: 14 amino acids. In germline, CDR1 is SGDLS, CDR2 YYNGEE. Trimming stripped 7 bases from V and 3 bases from J, with 13 bases between. The CDR3 region has the DNA TGTGCCAGCGCCAGACAGGCATCTAATGAAAAACTGTTTTTT. Amino acid sequence: CASARQASNEKLFF.

The rearrangement joins TRBV20-1 to TRBJ2-1; the D is unclear. The CDR3 spans 14 residues. Trimming shortened V by 3 bases and J by 4 bases, and 13 bases separated the two germline ends. Germline loops: CDR1 DFQATT, CDR2 SNEGSKA (reference sequence). CDR3 sequence: CSASGQPAYNEQFF. The CDR3 DNA reads TGCAGTGCTAGTGGCCAACCCGCGTACAATGAGCAGTTCTTC.

This clone appeared a few times. The gene calls are TRBV19 and TRBJ1-4, with no clear D. Per germline, CDR1 LNHDA and CDR2 SQIVND (reference sequence). The CDR3 is made up of 14 amino acids. The V end was cut by 3 bases, the J end by 10 bases, with 15 bases between. The DNA of the CDR3 is TGTGCCAGTAGTATCAGGACTTATACTGGAAAACTGTTTTTT. Protein: CASSIRTYTGKLFF.

This clone was seen a few times. The chain combines TRBV2 with TRBJ1-5, with TRBD1 matching 12 bases. The CDR3 consists of 15 residues. CDR1 and CDR2 (germline): SNHLY, FYNNEI. The V gene end was trimmed by 5 bases and the J gene end by 7 bases; junction bases not matched to a gene: 6. Written as DNA, the CDR3 is TGTGCCAGCAGTACCGGGACAGGGGGCGGGCAGCCCCAGCATTTT. Translated, it gives CASSTGTGGGQPQHF.

The chain combines TRBV27 with TRBJ1-4; 7 nucleotides line up with TRBD1. The J segment lost 8 bases and the V segment lost 9 bases, leaving 12 bases of the junction unmatched. Germline V gene data show CDR1 as MNHEY and CDR2 as SMNVEV (reference sequence). The CDR3 is 14 amino acids. The chain's CDR3 is CASSLTGISEKLFF. CDR3 DNA sequence: TGTGCCAGTTCGCTGACAGGGATTAGCGAAAAACTGTTTTTT.

The J gene is TRBJ2-7, the V gene TRBV9, with TRBD2 matching over 8 bases. After removal of 0 bases from V and 7 bases from J, the junction contained 3 bases not matched to a gene. Germline CDR1 and CDR2: SGDLS and YYNGEE. The CDR3 sequence is 13 residues long. CDR3 DNA: TGTGCCAGCAGCGTAGCGGGGGGGATGGAGCAGTACTTC. The encoded protein is CASSVAGGMEQYF.

This clone appeared a single time. V gene TRBV7-9 combines with J gene TRBJ2-3; the D is unclear. The CDR3 length is 14 residues. With 3 bases removed from V and 0 bases from J, the gap between germline ends came to 7 bases. Germline CDR1 reads SEHNR; CDR2 reads FQNEAQ (reference sequence). CDR3: CASSFRSSTDTQYF. CDR3 DNA: TGTGCCAGCAGCTTCCGGTCTAGCACAGATACGCAGTATTTT.

This clone appeared once. The chain uses TRBV28 and TRBJ2-7; unclear D gene. The germline V gene encodes CDR1 MDHEN and CDR2 SYDVKM. This CDR3 spans 12 amino acids. Trimming removed 7 bases from V and 1 base from J, with 8 bases in between. The CDR3 reads CASNYLSYEQYF. CDR3 bases: TGTGCCAGCAACTACCTGTCCTACGAGCAGTACTTC.

The chain joins TRBV5-1 to TRBJ2-7; 9 bases are shared with TRBD1. The CDR3 runs to 12 residues. Germline values: CDR1 SGHRS, CDR2 YFSETQ. V lost 5 bases and J lost 5; bases outside the gene matches: 2. The CDR3 bases are TGCGCCAGCAGTTGGGACAGGGACGAGCAGTACTTC. Encoded protein: CASSWDRDEQYF.

A remark on this clone: Other nucleotide sequences from this sample produce the same CDR3. The chain has TRBV19 and TRBJ2-7, with 7 bases matching TRBD1. This CDR3 is built from 13 residues. The V gene end was trimmed by 4 bases and the J gene end by 0 bases; junction bases not matched to a gene: 0. CDR1 is LNHDA and CDR2 is SQIVND in the germline V gene (reference sequence). The CDR3 DNA is TGTGCCAGTAGTACAGGGGGCTCCTACGAGCAGTACTTC. Protein product: CASSTGGSYEQYF. Together with reference TRBV19 and TRBJ2-7, the CDR3 gives the full variable domain: DGGITQSPKYLFRKEGQNVTLSCEQNLNHDAMYWYRQDPGQGLRLIYYSQIVNDFQKGDIAEGYSVSREKKESFPLTVTSAQKNPTAFYLCASSTGGSYEQYFGPGTRLTVT.

The V and J genes are TRBV10-3 and TRBJ2-7; 11 bases align to TRBD1. Germline CDR1 and CDR2: ENHRY and SYGVKD. The J segment lost 3 bases and the V segment lost 7 bases, leaving 5 bases of the junction unmatched. The CDR3 consists of 14 residues. CDR3: CAITSGTGGYEQYF. The DNA of the CDR3 is TGTGCCATCACCTCCGGGACAGGGGGCTACGAGCAGTACTTC.

This sequence joins TRBV7-3 and TRBJ1-1; D gene ambiguous. Deletions cut 5 bases from V and 0 bases from J, with 16 bases between. The germline CDR1 and CDR2 sequences are SGHTA and FQGTGA. The CDR3 has 16 residues. The CDR3 DNA reads TGTGCCAGCAGCCCACGTCCTGGGCCCCTGAACACTGAAGCTTTCTTT. It yields the protein CASSPRPGPLNTEAFF.

The chain recombines TRBV7-3 with TRBJ2-3; TRBD2 might be the D (6 bases). CDR1 SGHTA and CDR2 FQGTGA come from the germline V gene. The V end was cut by 0 bases, the J end by 4 bases, with 8 bases between. This CDR3 has 14 residues. The DNA of the CDR3 is TGTGCCAGCAGCTTAACCCGGGGGTCAGATACGCAGTATTTT. This codes for CASSLTRGSDTQYF.

The V call is TRBV18, the J call TRBJ2-7; D might be TRBD1 (6 bases). Trimming stripped 8 bases from V and 2 bases from J, with 19 bases between. The CDR3 runs to 15 residues. Germline V lookup: CDR1 KGHSH, CDR2 LQKENI. This CDR3 is CASRPSVDRPYEQYF. CDR3 DNA sequence: TGTGCCAGCCGCCCATCAGTCGACAGGCCCTACGAGCAGTACTTC.

This rearrangement joins TRBV27 to TRBJ2-7; 10 nucleotides agree with TRBD1. There are 15 residues in the CDR3. The germline gives CDR1 MNHEY, CDR2 SMNVEV (reference sequence). The ends lost 6 bases at V and 3 bases at J; junction bases unmatched: 8. The CDR3 region has the DNA TGTGCCAGCAGGCAAGGGACAGGGGAAAGCTACGAGCAGTACTTC. Protein: CASRQGTGESYEQYF.

The V gene is TRBV27, the J gene TRBJ2-1; D may be TRBD1 (5 bases). V was trimmed by 8 bases and J by 4 bases, leaving 15 bases between them. The CDR3 length is 14 residues. The germline V gene encodes CDR1 MNHEY and CDR2 SMNVEV (reference sequence). The CDR3: CASRSQGVYNEQFF. The CDR3 nucleotides read TGTGCCAGCCGGAGTCAAGGGGTTTACAATGAGCAGTTCTTC.

CDR3 nucleotide sequence: TGTGCCAGCAGCCCAGCGGGCAGGCAGTACTTC. Translating it yields CASSPAGRQYF. The V call is TRBV28, the J call TRBJ2-7; tentative D call: TRBD2 (6 bases). Germline assignment: CDR1 MDHEN and CDR2 SYDVKM. The V end lost 6 bases, the J end lost 9 bases, and 12 bases lay between the germline ends. The CDR3 runs 11 residues.

The rearrangement links TRBV11-2 to TRBJ1-3; possibly TRBD1 for D (5 bases). The V and J ends lost 5 bases and 4 bases respectively, with 18 bases between them. The CDR3 runs to 16 residues. Germline loops: CDR1 SGHAT, CDR2 FQNNGV. The CDR3 loop reads CASSPIWGPSGNTIYF. As DNA, the CDR3 is TGTGCCAGCAGCCCGATTTGGGGCCCCTCGGGAAACACCATATATTTT. The variable domain in full, completed from reference TRBV11-2 and TRBJ1-3, reads EAGVAQSPRYKIIEKRQSVAFWCNPISGHATLYWYQQILGQGPKLLIQFQNNGVVDDSQLPKDRFSAERLKGVDSTLKIQPAKLEDSAVYLCASSPIWGPSGNTIYFGEGSWLTVV.

The V gene is TRBV15, the J gene TRBJ2-2, with TRBD2 matching over 10 bases. CDR1 and CDR2 (germline): LNHNV, YYDKDF (reference sequence). The V segment lost 4 bases and the J segment 5 bases; nucleotides outside the gene matches: 4. The CDR3 has 15 amino acids. CDR3 DNA: TGTGCCACCAGCAACCCTAGCGGGAGTACCGGGGAGCTGTTTTTT. This codes for CATSNPSGSTGELFF.

The V and J genes are TRBV6-1 and TRBJ2-7, with 7 nucleotides matching TRBD1. This CDR3 contains 14 residues. V trimming: 2 bases; J trimming: 3 bases; junction bases outside the gene matches: 4. Germline CDR1 reads MNHNS; CDR2 reads SASEGT. The CDR3 region is CASSEKGQLYEQYF. The DNA for the CDR3 is TGTGCCAGCAGTGAAAAGGGACAGCTCTACGAGCAGTACTTC.